A single sample gave rise to the 2 T cell receptor beta chains below, sequenced in a study of shared clonotypes between healthy human individuals. Using immunoSEQ multiplex PCR, the repertoire was profiled, and TCRdb retains in-frame clones only, with some absent. The sample gives 2 million to 2.5 million clones, approximately 94% of which show up once; around 0.13% is in the top ten. Source material: naive CD4+ T cells sorted from blood. Subset indicated: CD45RA+ positively selected. The source of these receptors is a man between 18 and 35 years old in good health.

Written as DNA, the CDR3 is TGCGCCAGCAGCCCCGACCCGGTTTACAATGAGCAGTTCTTC. This encodes CASSPDPVYNEQFF. J is TRBJ2-1 and V is TRBV5-1; D unresolved. CDR1 and CDR2 (germline): SGHRS, YFSETQ. V lost 4 bases to trimming and J lost 4 bases, with 12 bases between them. This CDR3 spans 14 amino acids.

The chain links TRBV5-6 to TRBJ2-3; the D is unclear. This CDR3 comprises 15 residues. Looked up from germline, CDR1 is SGHDT and CDR2 is YYEEEE. Trimming took off 0 bases at V and 2 bases at J, with 10 bases between the two ends. The DNA for the CDR3 is TGTGCCAGCAGCTTGGGACCCCTATTCACAGATACGCAGTATTTT. Translating gives CASSLGPLFTDTQYF.